Each of the 10 T cell receptor beta chains below was sequenced from the same sample in a study of blood T cell repertoires in COVID-19 (TCRdb year 2020). The library came from the immunoSEQ multiplex PCR assay. In TCRdb, the immuneACCESS table is reduced to in-frame sequences with V and J assigned. These tables do not hold every clone; where another copy was compared, an unresolved V gene accounts for under half, and the others remain unexplained. The sample table lists approximately 250,000 clones, nearly 85% of them with a count of one. 8.6% of the sample is taken by the ten largest. Sequenced material: peripheral blood. These receptors were collected from a human donor in a cohort sampled during active COVID-19.

The CDR3 spells CASRRQGFNYGYTF. Here the CDR3 DNA reads TGTGCCAGCAGAAGACAGGGGTTTAACTATGGCTACACCTTC. The V gene is TRBV28, the J gene TRBJ1-2; 8 nucleotides match TRBD1. The CDR3 runs to 14 residues. The germline V gene has CDR1 MDHEN and CDR2 SYDVKM. J lost 1 base, V lost 6 bases, and 4 bases had no gene match.

The J gene is TRBJ2-5, the V gene TRBV18; the match to TRBD2 covers 9 bases. The V gene's germline CDR1 is KGHSH and CDR2 LQKENI. The CDR3 sequence is 16 residues long. Trimming removed 6 bases from V and 2 bases from J; junction bases left unmatched: 10. CDR3 amino acids: CASSPKAGGIQETQYF. DNA of the CDR3: TGTGCCAGCTCCCCGAAAGCGGGGGGCATTCAAGAGACCCAGTACTTC.

This clone was recorded once. V and J are TRBV2 and TRBJ2-7; 11 positions agree with TRBD1. The V gene end was trimmed by 6 bases and the J gene end by 3 bases; junction bases not matched to a gene: 4. The germline V gene has CDR1 SNHLY and CDR2 FYNNEI. The CDR3 is made up of 14 amino acids. The CDR3: CASSPGQGVYEQYF. The CDR3 DNA sequence: TGTGCCAGCAGCCCGGGACAGGGGGTCTACGAGCAGTACTTC.

The rearrangement joins TRBV5-6 to TRBJ1-1; D call uncertain. CDR1 is SGHDT, CDR2 YYEEEE, per germline. Trimming took 1 base from V and 2 from J, leaving 6 bases between them. The CDR3 is made up of 13 amino acids. CDR3 amino acids: CASSLIRNTEAFF. The CDR3 DNA follows: TGTGCCAGCAGCTTGATCCGTAACACTGAAGCTTTCTTT.

This clone was recorded only once. V and J are TRBV7-2 and TRBJ2-1, with a possible D match to TRBD2 (5 bases). The CDR3 covers 19 residues. The germline V gene encodes CDR1 SGHTA and CDR2 FQGNSA. Trimming removed 6 bases at V and 6 bases at J, with 30 bases between. The DNA for the CDR3 is TGTGCCAGCAGTCGGGATAGATTCTCTTGGCAGACCTATGTCAATGAGCAGTTCTTC. Translation: CASSRDRFSWQTYVNEQFF. The variable domain in full, with the rest retrieved from reference TRBV7-2 and TRBJ2-1, is GAGVSQSPSNKVTEKGKDVELRCDPISGHTALYWYRQSLGQGLEFLIYFQGNSAPDKSGLPSDRFSAERTGGSVSTLTIQRTQQEDSAVYLCASSRDRFSWQTYVNEQFFGPGTRLTVL.

J is TRBJ2-1 and V is TRBV3-1 (or the pseudogene TRBV3-2), with TRBD2 identical over 9 bases. The CDR3 is 16 residues long. The J segment lost 8 bases and the V segment lost 3 bases, leaving 11 bases of the junction unmatched. Germline assignment: CDR1 LGHDT and CDR2 YNNKEL (reference sequence). CDR3: CASSHPSGIGIHEQFF. The CDR3 DNA sequence: TGTGCCAGCAGCCACCCTAGCGGGATTGGCATTCATGAGCAGTTCTTC.

The chain combines TRBV6-5 with TRBJ2-1; 8 nucleotides line up with TRBD2. Germline CDR1 MNHEY, CDR2 SVGAGI. This CDR3 contains 14 residues. V lost 0 bases to trimming and J lost 9 bases; unmatched junction nucleotides: 4. The CDR3 is CASSYSGTRAEQFF. For the CDR3, the DNA is TGTGCCAGCAGTTACTCCGGGACTAGAGCTGAGCAGTTCTTC.

The genes are TRBV7-9 and TRBJ2-7, with D possibly being TRBD2 (6 bases). CDR1 and CDR2 from the germline V gene are SEHNR and FQNEAQ (reference sequence). The V gene lost 4 bases and the J gene lost 5 bases, with 18 bases spanning the gap. The CDR3 loop spans 15 amino acids. The CDR3 coding sequence is TGTGCCAGCAGCTCACCCAGGTCGTCGGGAGACGAGCAGTACTTC. Its translation is CASSSPRSSGDEQYF.

The V and J genes are TRBV6-1 and TRBJ2-1; 9 nucleotides agree with TRBD2. CDR3 size: 15 residues. Germline CDR1 reads MNHNS; CDR2 reads SASEGT. The trim removed 2 bases at V and 16 bases at J, leaving 15 bases unmatched. The CDR3 DNA sequence: TGTGCCAGCAGTGAAACCGGGACTAGCAGGGAGGAGGCCTTCTTC. It is translated as CASSETGTSREEAFF.

This clone was recorded only once. In nucleotides, the CDR3 is TGTGCCAGCAGCCAAGGAGGCGGGGGGAAGGGGTACGAGCAGTACTTC. The encoded protein is CASSQGGGGKGYEQYF. This rearrangement joins TRBV14 to TRBJ2-7; TRBD2 aligns across 8 bases. The CDR3 runs 16 residues. Germline lookup yields CDR1 SGHDN and CDR2 FVKESK. J lost 4 bases, V lost 1 base, and 9 bases had no gene match.